Listed here are 5 T cell receptor beta chains from one sample, sequenced in a study of shared clonotypes between healthy human individuals. Libraries were prepared by immunoSEQ multiplex PCR; TCRdb keeps only in-frame clonotypes and omits some of them. The sample has more than 2 million clones, around 95% seen once. The source material was naive CD4+ T cells sorted from blood. Subset of the sample: CD45RA+ positively selected. The receptors stem from a man between 18 and 35 years old in good health.

The rearrangement links TRBV10-3 to TRBJ1-4; D uncertain. Trimming pared 6 bases from V and 2 bases from J, leaving 13 bases between. Germline CDR1 reads ENHRY; CDR2 reads SYGVKD. The CDR3 is 15 amino acids. The CDR3: CAISTNGPTNEKLFF. CDR3 nucleotide sequence: TGTGCCATCAGCACTAATGGGCCCACTAATGAAAAACTGTTTTTT.

V gene TRBV15 combines with J gene TRBJ2-3; 8 nucleotides match TRBD1. The CDR3 consists of 17 residues. The germline gives CDR1 LNHNV, CDR2 YYDKDF (reference sequence). The ends lost 1 base at V and 1 base at J; junction bases unmatched: 7. The CDR3 DNA is TGTGCCACCAGCAGAGTCTTATCGACAGGGGGCACAGATACGCAGTATTTT. Translation gives CATSRVLSTGGTDTQYF.

This sequence joins TRBV6-1 and TRBJ1-3, with 9 bases lining up with TRBD1. V shed 3 bases and J 2 bases; nucleotides not matched to a gene: 8. The germline gives CDR1 MNHNS, CDR2 SASEGT. The CDR3 contains 17 residues. CDR3 amino acids: CASSEQGQGAPGNTIYF. CDR3 coding DNA: TGTGCCAGCAGTGAGCAGGGACAGGGTGCTCCTGGAAACACCATATATTTT.

Of note for this clone: The sample contains more than one DNA sequence encoding this CDR3. This chain uses TRBV28 with TRBJ1-2; weak D call: TRBD1 (6 bases). Trimming cost V 2 bases and J 1 base, with 11 bases left between them. Per germline, CDR1 MDHEN and CDR2 SYDVKM. This CDR3 has 15 residues. The CDR3 DNA follows: TGTGCCAGCAGTTTAGGGGGCAGTTTTAACTATGGCTACACCTTC. Translated: CASSLGGSFNYGYTF.

This clone has a single count. The same CDR3 arises from other DNA sequences in this sample as well. This chain links TRBV6-5 with TRBJ1-2; TRBD1 matches at 11 bases. CDR3 length equals 14 residues. Trimming at V came to 5 bases and at J to 6 bases, leaving 5 bases not matched to a gene. Germline CDR1 MNHEY, CDR2 SVGAGI. In nucleotides, the CDR3 is TGTGCCAGCAGTCGGGGGGACAGGGGGAATGGCTACACCTTC. As protein: CASSRGDRGNGYTF.